These 17 T cell receptor beta chains share one sample of origin, sequenced in a study of CD8+CD57+ T cells in acquired aplastic anemia. Both TCR beta VDJ combination and CDR3 sequence profiling were carried out. Genomic DNA was the template for this profiling. Each CDR3 protein gets one entry after TCRdb re-called the reads with MiXCR. The table shows about 190,000 distinct CDR3 sequences, with less than 65% occurring only once. Sequencing was carried out using sorted CD4+, CD8+, or CD8+CD57+ T cells (not recorded which) from PBMCs. The receptors were sampled from a human donor in good health, serving as a control.

J is TRBJ2-7 and V is TRBV24-1, with 9 bases identical to TRBD1. The CDR3 is made up of 14 amino acids. Germline lookup yields CDR1 KGHDR and CDR2 SFDVKD. Trimming removed 4 bases from V and 3 bases from J; junction bases left unmatched: 3. CDR3 in amino acids: CATSDPGQGYEQYF. In nucleotides, the CDR3 is TGTGCCACCAGTGACCCGGGACAGGGCTACGAGCAGTACTTC.

This clonotype was counted many times. The rearrangement links TRBV20-1 to TRBJ1-2; D is unresolved. V lost 4 bases and J lost 8, with 23 bases in between. Germline lookup yields CDR1 DFQATT and CDR2 SNEGSKA (reference sequence). The CDR3 is made up of 15 amino acids. The CDR3 DNA reads TGCAGTGCTATTCCGTCGCGGGTCAACCGTCGAGGCTACACCTTC. Its translation: CSAIPSRVNRRGYTF.

This clonotype was recorded at least ten times. J is TRBJ1-1 and V is TRBV6-6; TRBD1 is a possible D gene (6 bases). The CDR3 contains 15 residues. Germline CDR1 MNHNY, CDR2 SVGAGI (reference sequence). V lost 5 bases, J lost 2 bases, and 15 bases lay in between. The CDR3 nucleotides read TGTGCCAGCAGTAGCCGGGACATAGTTAACACTGAAGCTTTCTTT. It translates to CASSSRDIVNTEAFF.

This clonotype was detected ten times or more. This chain joins TRBV9 and TRBJ1-2; maybe TRBD1 (5 bases). This CDR3 is 14 amino acids long. CDR1 SGDLS and CDR2 YYNGEE come from the germline V gene. Trimming removed 7 bases at V and 5 bases at J, with 18 bases between. The CDR3 sequence: CASAEAEGRYGYTF. In DNA, the CDR3 is TGTGCCAGCGCAGAAGCGGAGGGACGTTATGGCTACACCTTC.

This clonotype was detected ten times or more. V usage is TRBV20-1 and J usage is TRBJ2-1, with a possible D match to TRBD2 (7 bases). There are 16 residues in the CDR3. CDR1 and CDR2 from the germline V gene are DFQATT and SNEGSKA (reference sequence). Trimming took 0 bases from V and 8 from J, leaving 20 bases between them. The CDR3 protein is CSARDPGGGNYHEQFF. The CDR3 DNA sequence: TGCAGTGCTAGAGACCCCGGCGGGGGCAACTATCATGAGCAGTTCTTC.

Regarding this clonotype: Germline is not matched at one junction end, which may reflect a read error. J is TRBJ2-3 and V is TRBV7-6, with 7 bases aligning to TRBD2. The CDR3 covers 13 residues. CDR1 is SGHVS, CDR2 FNYEAQ, per germline. The CDR3: CASSFLAADTQYF. Here the CDR3 DNA reads TGCGCCAGCAGCTTTCTAGCGGCAGATACGCAGTATTTT.

This clonotype has ten or more counts. J is TRBJ2-3 and V is TRBV12-3 or TRBV12-4; D unclear. This CDR3 region has 15 residues. V was shortened by 8 bases and J by 1 base, with 16 bases between the two germline ends. DNA for the CDR3: TGTGCCAGCCGTCTGGGGTACGTGGGCACAGATACGCAGTATTTT. Translation: CASRLGYVGTDTQYF.

Regarding this clonotype: The junction shows a germline mismatch at one end, possibly a read error. This rearrangement joins TRBV7-6 to TRBJ2-2, with D perhaps TRBD2 (5 bases). The CDR3 consists of 16 residues. The germline V gene encodes CDR1 SGHVS and CDR2 FNYEAQ. The CDR3, as DNA: TGTGCCAGCAGCTTAGACGGGCCCCAGAACACCGGGGAGCTGTCTTGG. Its translation: CASSLDGPQNTGELSW.

The J gene is TRBJ1-5, the V gene TRBV2; a possible D gene is TRBD1 (5 bases). The CDR3 is 16 residues long. V dropped 5 bases and J dropped 2 bases, with 16 bases sitting between them. Germline CDR1 reads SNHLY; CDR2 reads FYNNEI. Written as DNA, the CDR3 is TGTGCCAGCAGTTTAGGGCAGGGAAGGGGCAATCAGCCCCAGCATTTT. It yields the protein CASSLGQGRGNQPQHF.

At least ten counts were recorded for this clonotype. The rearrangement uses TRBV6-6 and TRBJ1-4; D is undetermined. Germline CDR1 is MNHNY and CDR2 is SVGAGI (reference sequence). The CDR3 length is 15 residues. Trimming removed 0 bases from V and 3 bases from J, with 8 bases in between. The CDR3 loop reads CASSYSGVANEKLFF. The CDR3 DNA follows: TGTGCCAGCAGTTACTCTGGAGTGGCTAATGAAAAACTGTTTTTT.

This chain connects TRBV3-1 to TRBJ2-5; D uncertain. Trimming stripped 0 bases from V and 0 bases from J, with 8 bases between. This CDR3 has 15 residues. Germline CDR1 LGHDT, CDR2 YNNKEL (reference sequence). The CDR3 DNA reads TGTGCCAGCAGCCAAGAGGGAACGAACCAAGAGACCCAGTACTTC. This encodes CASSQEGTNQETQYF.

This clonotype was found once. Here the CDR3 reads CASSLSGQGLFNSPLHF. CDR3 sequence (DNA): TGTGCCAGCAGCCTAAGCGGACAGGGTCTTTTTAATTCACCCCTCCACTTT. The chain joins TRBV11-2 to TRBJ1-6; 8 nucleotides align to TRBD1. This CDR3 is built from 17 residues. Trimming took 5 bases from V and 6 from J; bases not matched to a gene: 12. The germline CDR1 and CDR2 sequences are SGHAT and FQNNGV.

This clonotype was detected many times. This sequence joins TRBV7-8 and TRBJ2-2, with 8 bases fitting TRBD2. This CDR3 is built from 16 residues. Germline CDR1 is SGHVS and CDR2 is FQNEAQ. J was trimmed by 1 base and V by 5 bases; bases with no gene match: 6. The CDR3: CASSPRSGGNTGELFF. The CDR3 coding sequence is TGTGCCAGCAGCCCCAGGAGCGGGGGGAACACCGGGGAGCTGTTTTTT.

The chain links TRBV5-1 to TRBJ2-7, with D hard to call. The CDR3 runs to 14 residues. The germline V gene encodes CDR1 SGHRS and CDR2 YFSETQ. Trimming took 0 bases from V and 0 from J, leaving 7 bases between them. This chain's CDR3 is CASSLDMPSYEQYF. The CDR3 DNA sequence: TGCGCCAGCAGCTTGGACATGCCCTCCTACGAGCAGTACTTC.

The chain combines TRBV20-1 with TRBJ1-2; 12 bases agree with TRBD1. The ends lost 5 bases at V and 6 bases at J; junction bases unmatched: 1. The CDR3 loop spans 12 amino acids. Germline CDR1 reads DFQATT; CDR2 reads SNEGSKA (reference sequence). The CDR3 is CSARDRGHGYTF. Written as DNA, the CDR3 is TGCAGTGCTCGGGACAGGGGGCATGGCTACACCTTC.

This chain uses TRBV15 with TRBJ1-5; 8 bases are shared with TRBD1. The V gene end was trimmed by 5 bases and the J gene end by 7 bases; junction bases not matched to a gene: 13. From germline, CDR1 is LNHNV and CDR2 YYDKDF (reference sequence). CDR3 length: 16 amino acids. The CDR3 region has the DNA TGTGCCACCAGCCACTTAGACTTCACAGGGGGGCAGCCCCAGCATTTT. It codes for CATSHLDFTGGQPQHF.

V and J are TRBV19 and TRBJ1-1; no clear D. The CDR3 is made up of 14 amino acids. Trimming cost V 4 bases and J 12 bases, with 21 bases left between them. Germline CDR1 LNHDA, CDR2 SQIVND (reference sequence). The CDR3 is CASSTASINTGTFF. As DNA, the CDR3 is TGTGCCAGTAGTACAGCCTCGATAAACACTGGAACTTTCTTT.